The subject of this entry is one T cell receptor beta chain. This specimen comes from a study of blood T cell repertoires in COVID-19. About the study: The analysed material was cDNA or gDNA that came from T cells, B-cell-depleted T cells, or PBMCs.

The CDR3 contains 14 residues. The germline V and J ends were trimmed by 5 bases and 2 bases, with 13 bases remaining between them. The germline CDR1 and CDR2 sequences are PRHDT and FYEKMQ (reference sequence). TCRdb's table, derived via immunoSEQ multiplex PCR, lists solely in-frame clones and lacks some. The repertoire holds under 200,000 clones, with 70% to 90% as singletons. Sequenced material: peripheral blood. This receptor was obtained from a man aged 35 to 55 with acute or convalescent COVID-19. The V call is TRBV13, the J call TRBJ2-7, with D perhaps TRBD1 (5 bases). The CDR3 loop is CASSPRVGTYEQYF. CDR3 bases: TGTGCCAGCAGCCCCAGGGTCGGCACCTACGAGCAGTACTTC.